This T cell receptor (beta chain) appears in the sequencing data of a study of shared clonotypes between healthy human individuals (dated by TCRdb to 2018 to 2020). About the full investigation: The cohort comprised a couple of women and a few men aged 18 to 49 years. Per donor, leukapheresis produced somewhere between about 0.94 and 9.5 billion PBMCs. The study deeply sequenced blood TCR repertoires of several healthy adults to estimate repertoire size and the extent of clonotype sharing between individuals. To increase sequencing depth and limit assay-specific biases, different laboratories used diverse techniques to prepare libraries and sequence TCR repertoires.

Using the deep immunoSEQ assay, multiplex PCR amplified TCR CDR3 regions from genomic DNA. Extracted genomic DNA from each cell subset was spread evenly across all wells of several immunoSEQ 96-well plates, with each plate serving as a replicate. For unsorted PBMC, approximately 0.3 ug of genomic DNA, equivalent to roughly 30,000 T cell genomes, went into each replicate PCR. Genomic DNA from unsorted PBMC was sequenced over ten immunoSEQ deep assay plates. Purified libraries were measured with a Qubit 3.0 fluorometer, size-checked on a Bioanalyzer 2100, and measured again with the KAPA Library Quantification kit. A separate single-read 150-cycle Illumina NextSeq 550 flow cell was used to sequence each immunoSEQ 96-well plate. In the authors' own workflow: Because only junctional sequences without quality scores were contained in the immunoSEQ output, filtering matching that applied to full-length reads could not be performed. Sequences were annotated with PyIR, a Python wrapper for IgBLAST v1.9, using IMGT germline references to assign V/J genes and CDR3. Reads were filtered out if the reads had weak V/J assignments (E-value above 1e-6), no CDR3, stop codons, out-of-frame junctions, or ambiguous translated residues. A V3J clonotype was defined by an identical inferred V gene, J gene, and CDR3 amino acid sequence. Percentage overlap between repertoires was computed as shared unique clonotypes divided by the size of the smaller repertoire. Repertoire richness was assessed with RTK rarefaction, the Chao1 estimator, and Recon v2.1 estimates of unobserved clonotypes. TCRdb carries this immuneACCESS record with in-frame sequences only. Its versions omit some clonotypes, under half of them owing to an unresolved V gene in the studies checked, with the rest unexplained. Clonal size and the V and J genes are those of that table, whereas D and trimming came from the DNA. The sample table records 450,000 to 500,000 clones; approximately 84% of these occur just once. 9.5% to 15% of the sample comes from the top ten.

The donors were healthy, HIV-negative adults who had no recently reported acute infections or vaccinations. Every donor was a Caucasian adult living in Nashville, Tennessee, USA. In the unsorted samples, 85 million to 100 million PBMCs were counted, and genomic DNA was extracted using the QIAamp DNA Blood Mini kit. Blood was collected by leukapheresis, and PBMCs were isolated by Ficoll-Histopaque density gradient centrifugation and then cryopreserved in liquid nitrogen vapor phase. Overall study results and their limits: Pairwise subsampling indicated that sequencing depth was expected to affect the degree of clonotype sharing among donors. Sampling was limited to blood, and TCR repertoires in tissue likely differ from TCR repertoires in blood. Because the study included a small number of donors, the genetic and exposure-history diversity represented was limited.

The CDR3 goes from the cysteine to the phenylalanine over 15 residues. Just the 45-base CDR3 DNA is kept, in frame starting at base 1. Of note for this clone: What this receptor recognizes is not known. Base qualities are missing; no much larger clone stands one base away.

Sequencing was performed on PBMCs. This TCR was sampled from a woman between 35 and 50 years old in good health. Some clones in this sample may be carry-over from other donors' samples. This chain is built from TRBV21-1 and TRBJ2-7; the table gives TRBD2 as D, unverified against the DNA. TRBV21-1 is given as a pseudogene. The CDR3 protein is CASSPARTTSYEQYF. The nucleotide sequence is TGTGCCAGCAGCCCAGCTAGGACTACCTCCTACGAGCAGTACTTC.